Listed below are T cell receptor beta chains from one sample, sequenced in a study of T cells expressing NK-cell markers. TCRdb reanalyzed the 5' RACE reads, giving one entry per CDR3 protein sequence and no DNA. This sample's table has roughly 150,000 distinct CDR3 sequences. The sample comprised blood T cells: a sorted CD56 or NKG2C T cell subset, CD4+ or CD8+ T cells, or bulk PBMC T cells (not recorded which). Receptors originate from a woman between 18 and 70 years old in good health. Both conserved end residues are part of each CDR3.

j_call	v_call	cdr3_aa
TRBJ2-2	TRBV5-5	CASSSLGQRANTGELFF
TRBJ1-6	TRBV6-1	CASKSDSGFTYNSPLHF
TRBJ2-1	TRBV3-1	CASSLTSHEQFF
TRBJ1-6	TRBV27	CASSLFQGGLNNSPLHF
TRBJ2-7	TRBV5-1	CASSRPPVNEQYF
TRBJ2-7	TRBV20-1	CSVLRDSDYEQYF
TRBJ1-2	TRBV7-2	CASSSVGRTGGYTF
TRBJ2-1	TRBV6-1	CASSRLTSSGTYNEQFF
TRBJ2-3	TRBV25-1	CASGSSTDTQYF
TRBJ1-2	TRBV7-9	CASREDRYYGYTF
TRBJ2-6	TRBV11-2	CASSAMSSGANVLTF
TRBJ2-3	TRBV20-1	CSARDIRSGGAVDTQYF
TRBJ2-3	TRBV7-2	CASSSQGGRADTQYF
TRBJ2-7	TRBV25-1	CASSEGSRGHEQYF
TRBJ2-6	TRBV5-1	CASSPEAAGANVLTF
TRBJ2-5	TRBV2	CASSEDTRGQTQYF
TRBJ2-1	TRBV6-1	CASSRARGDNEQFF
TRBJ2-5	TRBV10-3	CAISVASGSGETQYF
TRBJ2-4	TRBV14	CASSPGTPNIQYF
TRBJ2-1	TRBV29-1	CSVAGGPSYNEQFF
TRBJ2-2	TRBV5-4	CASSPTGGWTGELFF
TRBJ2-1	TRBV7-3	CASSFLTSGRFGNEQFF
TRBJ2-2	TRBV27	CASRTDRARELFF
TRBJ2-1	TRBV12-3/TRBV12-4	CASTSLARNEQFF
TRBJ2-1	TRBV10-3	CAISELDGRSYNEQFF
TRBJ2-7	TRBV20-1	CSARDWTNYEQYF
TRBJ1-1	TRBV5-6	CASSLGVSWNTEAFF
TRBJ2-2	TRBV7-8	CASSPWTGGELFF
TRBJ1-3	TRBV20-1	CSATGGGGNTIYF
TRBJ1-5	TRBV7-9	CASSFSGNRGQPQHF
TRBJ1-6	TRBV7-2	CASSLSGINSPLHF
TRBJ2-7	TRBV12-5	CASGLSAQGAYEQYF
TRBJ2-7	TRBV10-2	CASSERGPTYEQYF
TRBJ1-5	TRBV20-1	CSAREPGQGNKNQPQHF
TRBJ2-5	TRBV7-2	CASSLDSSGRETQYF
TRBJ2-7	TRBV12-3/TRBV12-4	CASSFTGGAIEQYF
TRBJ2-1	TRBV12-3/TRBV12-4	CASTLGGQGNEQFF
TRBJ1-1	TRBV10-2	CASRGTVNTEAFF
TRBJ1-1	TRBV29-1	CSVEKGTNTEAFF
TRBJ1-2	TRBV2	CANRPDSVYGYTF
TRBJ1-1	TRBV6-5	CASSWTPGAEAFF
TRBJ2-7	TRBV2	CASSLGDRGPYEQYF
TRBJ1-5	TRBV5-1	CASSLEGQGQPQHF
TRBJ2-1	TRBV7-3	CASSLTGGDYNEQFF
TRBJ2-1	TRBV7-9	CASSLGSENEQFF
TRBJ2-7	TRBV7-9	CASAKDRVYEQYF
TRBJ1-5	TRBV7-9	CASSRFGQSYSDQPQHF
TRBJ2-2	TRBV24-1	CATSEPGRGVTGELFF
TRBJ2-1	TRBV7-3	CASSRGGWDRRNNEQFF
TRBJ2-7	TRBV7-2	CASSLPGITYEQYF
TRBJ2-6	TRBV18	CASSPKDGLRANVLTF
TRBJ2-2	TRBV5-1	CATRAGYTGELFF
TRBJ2-7	TRBV20-1	CSASNRGLSRNEQYF
TRBJ1-6	TRBV10-3	CAITPLSNSPLHF
TRBJ2-1	TRBV27	CASRGLAGDEQFF